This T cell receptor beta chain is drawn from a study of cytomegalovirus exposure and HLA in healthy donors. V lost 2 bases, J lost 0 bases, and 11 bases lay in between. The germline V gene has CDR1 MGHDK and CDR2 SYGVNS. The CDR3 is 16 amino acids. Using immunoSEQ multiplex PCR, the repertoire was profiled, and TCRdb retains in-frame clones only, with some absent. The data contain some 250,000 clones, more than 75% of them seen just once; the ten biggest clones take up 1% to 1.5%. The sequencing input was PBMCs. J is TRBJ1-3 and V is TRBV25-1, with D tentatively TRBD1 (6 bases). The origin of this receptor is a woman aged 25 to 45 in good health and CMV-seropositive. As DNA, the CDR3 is TGTGCCAGCAGTGAAATAGGGGACAACTCTGGAAACACCATATATTTT. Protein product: CASSEIGDNSGNTIYF.